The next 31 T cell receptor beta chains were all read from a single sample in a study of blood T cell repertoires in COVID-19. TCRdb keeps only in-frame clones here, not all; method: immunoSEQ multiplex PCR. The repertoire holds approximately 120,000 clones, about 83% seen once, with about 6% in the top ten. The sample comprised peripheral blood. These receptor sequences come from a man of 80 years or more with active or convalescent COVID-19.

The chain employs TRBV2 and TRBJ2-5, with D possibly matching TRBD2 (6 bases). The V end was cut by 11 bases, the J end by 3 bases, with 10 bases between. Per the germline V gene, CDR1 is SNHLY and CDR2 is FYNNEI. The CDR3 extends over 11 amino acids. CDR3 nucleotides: TGTGCCGGAGGCGGGGAAGAGACCCAGTACTTC. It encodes CAGGGEETQYF.

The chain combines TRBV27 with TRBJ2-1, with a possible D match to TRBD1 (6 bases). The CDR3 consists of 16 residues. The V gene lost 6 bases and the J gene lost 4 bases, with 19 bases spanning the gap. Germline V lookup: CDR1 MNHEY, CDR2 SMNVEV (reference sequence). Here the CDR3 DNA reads TGTGCCAGCAGAACCCTTCTGGGGGCCCGTTACAATGAGCAGTTCTTC. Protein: CASRTLLGARYNEQFF.

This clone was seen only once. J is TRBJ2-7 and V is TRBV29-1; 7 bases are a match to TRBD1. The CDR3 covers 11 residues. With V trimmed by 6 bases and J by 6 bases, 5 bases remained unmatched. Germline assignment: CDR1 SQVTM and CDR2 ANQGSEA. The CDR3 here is CSVTGSGEQYF. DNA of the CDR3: TGCAGCGTGACAGGGTCGGGCGAGCAGTACTTC.

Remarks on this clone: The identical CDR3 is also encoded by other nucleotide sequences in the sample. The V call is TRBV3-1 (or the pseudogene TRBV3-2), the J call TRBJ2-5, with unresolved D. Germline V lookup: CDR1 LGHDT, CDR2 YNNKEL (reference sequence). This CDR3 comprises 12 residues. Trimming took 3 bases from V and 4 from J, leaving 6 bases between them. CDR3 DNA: TGTGCCAGCAGCCAGCTCGGAGAGACCCAGTACTTC. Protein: CASSQLGETQYF.

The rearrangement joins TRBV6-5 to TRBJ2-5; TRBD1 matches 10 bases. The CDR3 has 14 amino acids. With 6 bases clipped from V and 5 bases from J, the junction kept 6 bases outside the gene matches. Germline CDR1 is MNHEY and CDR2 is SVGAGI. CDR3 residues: CASSLSGQGETQYF. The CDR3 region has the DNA TGTGCCAGCAGCCTCTCGGGACAGGGGGAGACCCAGTACTTC.

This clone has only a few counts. CDR3: CASSRYREVAGNEAYNEQFF. The CDR3 DNA reads as TGTGCCAGCTCAAGGTACCGGGAAGTAGCGGGGAACGAGGCCTACAATGAGCAGTTCTTC. The rearrangement uses TRBV18 and TRBJ2-1; 8 bases match TRBD2. This CDR3 region has 20 residues. After removal of 5 bases from V and 2 bases from J, the junction contained 20 bases not matched to a gene. CDR1 KGHSH and CDR2 LQKENI come from the germline V gene.

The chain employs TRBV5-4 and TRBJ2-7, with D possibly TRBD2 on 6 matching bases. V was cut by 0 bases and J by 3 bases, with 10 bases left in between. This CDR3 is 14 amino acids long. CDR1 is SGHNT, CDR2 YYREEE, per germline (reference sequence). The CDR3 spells CASSLAGGVYEQYF. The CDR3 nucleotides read TGTGCCAGCAGCTTGGCCGGGGGAGTCTACGAGCAGTACTTC. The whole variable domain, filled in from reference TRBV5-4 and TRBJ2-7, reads ETGVTQSPTHLIKTRGQQVTLRCSSQSGHNTVSWYQQALGQGPQFIFQYYREEENGRGNFPPRFSGLQFPNYSSELNVNALELDDSALYLCASSLAGGVYEQYFGPGTRLTVT.

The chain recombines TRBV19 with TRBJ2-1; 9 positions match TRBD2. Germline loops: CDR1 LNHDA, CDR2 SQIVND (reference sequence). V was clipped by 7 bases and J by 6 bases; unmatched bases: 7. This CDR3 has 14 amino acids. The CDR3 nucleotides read TGTGCCAGTACCTCTAGCGGGGTGTTCAATGAGCAGTTCTTC. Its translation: CASTSSGVFNEQFF.

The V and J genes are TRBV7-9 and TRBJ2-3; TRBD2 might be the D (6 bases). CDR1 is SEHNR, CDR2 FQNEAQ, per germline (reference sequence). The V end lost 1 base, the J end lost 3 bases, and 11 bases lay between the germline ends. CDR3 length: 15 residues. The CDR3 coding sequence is TGTGCCAGCAGCTTAGAGCGGGTTGGGACAGATACGCAGTATTTT. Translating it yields CASSLERVGTDTQYF.

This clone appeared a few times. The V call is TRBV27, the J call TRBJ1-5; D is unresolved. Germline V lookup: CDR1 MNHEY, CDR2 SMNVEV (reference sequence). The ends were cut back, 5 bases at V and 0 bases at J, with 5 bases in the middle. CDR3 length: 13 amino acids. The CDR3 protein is CASSSYSNQPQHF. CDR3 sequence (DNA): TGTGCCAGCAGTAGCTATAGCAATCAGCCCCAGCATTTT.

The CDR3 reads CASSLARTGFNEQFF. CDR3 DNA: TGTGCCAGCAGCTTAGCCAGGACAGGGTTCAATGAGCAGTTCTTC. The chain employs TRBV13 and TRBJ2-1; 8 bases align to TRBD1. This CDR3 contains 15 residues. Germline V gene lookup returns CDR1 PRHDT and CDR2 FYEKMQ (reference sequence). V was pared by 1 base and J by 6 bases, with 5 bases of the junction left unmatched.

The CDR3 loop reads CASSLERGSAYNEQFF. The CDR3, as DNA: TGTGCCAGCAGCTTAGAGCGGGGTTCGGCCTACAATGAGCAGTTCTTC. V usage is TRBV11-2 and J usage is TRBJ2-1, with TRBD2 as a possible D gene (6 bases). Germline V gene sequence: CDR1 SGHAT, CDR2 FQNNGV. V dropped 0 bases and J dropped 2 bases, with 11 bases sitting between them. This CDR3 region has 16 residues.

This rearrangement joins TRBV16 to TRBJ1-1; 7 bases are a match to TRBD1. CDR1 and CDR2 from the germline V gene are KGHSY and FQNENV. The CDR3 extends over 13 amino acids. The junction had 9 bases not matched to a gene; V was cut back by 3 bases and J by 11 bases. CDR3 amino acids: CASSQKEGARAFF. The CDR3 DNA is TGTGCCAGCAGCCAGAAAGAGGGGGCACGTGCTTTCTTT.

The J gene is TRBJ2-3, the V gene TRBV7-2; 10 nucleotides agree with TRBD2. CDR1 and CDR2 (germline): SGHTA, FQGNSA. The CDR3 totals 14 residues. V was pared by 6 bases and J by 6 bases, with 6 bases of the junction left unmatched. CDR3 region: CASSLAGVEDTQYF. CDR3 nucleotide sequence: TGTGCCAGCAGTCTAGCGGGGGTAGAGGATACGCAGTATTTT.

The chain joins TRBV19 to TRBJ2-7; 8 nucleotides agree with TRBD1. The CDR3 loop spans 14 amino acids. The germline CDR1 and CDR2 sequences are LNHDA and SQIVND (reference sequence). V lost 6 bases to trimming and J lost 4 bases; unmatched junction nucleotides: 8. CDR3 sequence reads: CASRKTGEMYEQYF. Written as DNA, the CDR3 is TGTGCCAGTAGGAAGACAGGGGAGATGTACGAGCAGTACTTC.

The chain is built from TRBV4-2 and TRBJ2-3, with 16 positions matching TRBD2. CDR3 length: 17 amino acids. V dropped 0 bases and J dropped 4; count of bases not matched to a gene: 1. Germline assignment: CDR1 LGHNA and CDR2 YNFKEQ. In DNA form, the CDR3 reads TGTGCCAGCAGCCAAGATGGGACTAGCGGGGGGGCAGATACGCAGTATTTT. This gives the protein CASSQDGTSGGADTQYF.

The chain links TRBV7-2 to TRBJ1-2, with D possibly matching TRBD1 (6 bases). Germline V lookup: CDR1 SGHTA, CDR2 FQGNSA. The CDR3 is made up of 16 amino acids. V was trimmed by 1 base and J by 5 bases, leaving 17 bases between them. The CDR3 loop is CASSLGYTGTSYGYTF. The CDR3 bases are TGTGCCAGCAGCTTAGGTTACACCGGGACATCATATGGCTACACCTTC.

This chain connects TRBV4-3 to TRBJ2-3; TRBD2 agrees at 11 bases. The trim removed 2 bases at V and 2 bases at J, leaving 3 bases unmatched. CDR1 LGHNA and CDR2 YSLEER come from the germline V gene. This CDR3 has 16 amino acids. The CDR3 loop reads CASSQTSGGTTDTQYF. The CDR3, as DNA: TGCGCCAGCAGCCAAACTAGCGGGGGTACCACAGATACGCAGTATTTT.

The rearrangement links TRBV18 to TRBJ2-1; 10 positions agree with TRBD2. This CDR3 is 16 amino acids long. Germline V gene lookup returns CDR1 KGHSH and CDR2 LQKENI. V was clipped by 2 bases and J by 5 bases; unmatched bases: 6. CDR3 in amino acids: CASSPGLAGVNNEQFF. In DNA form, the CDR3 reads TGTGCCAGCTCACCAGGGCTAGCGGGGGTAAACAATGAGCAGTTCTTC.

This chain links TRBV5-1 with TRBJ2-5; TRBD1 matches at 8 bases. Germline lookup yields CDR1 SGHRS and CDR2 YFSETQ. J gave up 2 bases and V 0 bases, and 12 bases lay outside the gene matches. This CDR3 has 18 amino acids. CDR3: CASSLGGYGQGRQETQYF. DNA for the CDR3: TGCGCCAGCAGCTTGGGAGGTTATGGACAGGGTAGACAAGAGACCCAGTACTTC.

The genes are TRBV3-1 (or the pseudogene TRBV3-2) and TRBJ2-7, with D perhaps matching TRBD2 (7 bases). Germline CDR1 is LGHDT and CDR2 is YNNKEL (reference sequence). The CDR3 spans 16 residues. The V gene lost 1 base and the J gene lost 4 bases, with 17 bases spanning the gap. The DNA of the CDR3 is TGTGCCAGCAGCCAAGGAGGAGGGGGGGCTGATTACGAGCAGTACTTC. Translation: CASSQGGGGADYEQYF.

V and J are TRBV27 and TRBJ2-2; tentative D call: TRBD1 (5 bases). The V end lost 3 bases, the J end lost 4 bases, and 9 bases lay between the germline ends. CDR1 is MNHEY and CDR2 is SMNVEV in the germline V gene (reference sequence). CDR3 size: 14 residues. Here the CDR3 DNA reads TGTGCCAGCAGTTTTCAGGGAAGCACCGGGGAGCTGTTTTTT. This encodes CASSFQGSTGELFF.

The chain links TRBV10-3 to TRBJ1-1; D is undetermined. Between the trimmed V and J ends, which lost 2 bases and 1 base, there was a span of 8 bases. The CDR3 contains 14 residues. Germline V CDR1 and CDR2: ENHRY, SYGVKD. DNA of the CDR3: TGTGCCATCAGTGAGATGGCGGGGAACACTGAAGCTTTCTTT. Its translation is CAISEMAGNTEAFF.

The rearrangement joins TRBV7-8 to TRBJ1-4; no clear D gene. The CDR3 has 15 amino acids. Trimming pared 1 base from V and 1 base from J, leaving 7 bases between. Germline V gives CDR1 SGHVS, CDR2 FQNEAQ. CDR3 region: CASSLGVGTNEKLFF. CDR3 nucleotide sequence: TGTGCCAGCAGCTTAGGAGTCGGAACTAATGAAAAACTGTTTTTT.

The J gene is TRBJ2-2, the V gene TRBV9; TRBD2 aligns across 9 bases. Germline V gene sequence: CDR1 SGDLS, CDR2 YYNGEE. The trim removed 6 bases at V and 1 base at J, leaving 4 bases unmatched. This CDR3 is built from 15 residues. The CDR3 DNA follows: TGTGCCAGCAAAGGAGCGGGGGGGAACACCGGGGAGCTGTTTTTT. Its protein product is CASKGAGGNTGELFF. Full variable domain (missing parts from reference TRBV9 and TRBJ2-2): DSGVTQTPKHLITATGQRVTLRCSPRSGDLSVYWYQQSLDQGLQFLIQYYNGEERAKGNILERFSAQQFPDLHSELNLSSLELGDSALYFCASKGAGGNTGELFFGEGSRLTVL.

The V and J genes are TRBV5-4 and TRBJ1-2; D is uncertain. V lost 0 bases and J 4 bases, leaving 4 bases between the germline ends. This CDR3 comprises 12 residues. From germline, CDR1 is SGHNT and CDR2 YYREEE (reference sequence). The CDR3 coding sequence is TGTGCCAGCAGCTTGGACGGCTATGGCTACACCTTC. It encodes CASSLDGYGYTF.

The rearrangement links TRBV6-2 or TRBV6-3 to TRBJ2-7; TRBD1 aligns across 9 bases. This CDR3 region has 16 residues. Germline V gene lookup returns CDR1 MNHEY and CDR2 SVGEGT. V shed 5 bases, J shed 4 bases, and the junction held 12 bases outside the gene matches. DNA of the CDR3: TGTGCCAGCAGTCAAATACCGGGACAGGGACCTTACGAGCAGTACTTC. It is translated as CASSQIPGQGPYEQYF.

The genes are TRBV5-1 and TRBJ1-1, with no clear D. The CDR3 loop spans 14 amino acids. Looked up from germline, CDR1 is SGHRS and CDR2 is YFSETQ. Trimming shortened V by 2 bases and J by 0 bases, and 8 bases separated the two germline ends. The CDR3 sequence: CASSFGGMNTEAFF. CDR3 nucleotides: TGCGCCAGCAGCTTCGGAGGGATGAACACTGAAGCTTTCTTT.

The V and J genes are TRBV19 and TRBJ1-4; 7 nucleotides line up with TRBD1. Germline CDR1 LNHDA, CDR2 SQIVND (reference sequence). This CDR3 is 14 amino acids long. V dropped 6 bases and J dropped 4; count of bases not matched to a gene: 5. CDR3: CASSPGQVNEKLFF. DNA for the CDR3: TGTGCCAGTAGCCCCGGACAGGTTAATGAAAAACTGTTTTTT.

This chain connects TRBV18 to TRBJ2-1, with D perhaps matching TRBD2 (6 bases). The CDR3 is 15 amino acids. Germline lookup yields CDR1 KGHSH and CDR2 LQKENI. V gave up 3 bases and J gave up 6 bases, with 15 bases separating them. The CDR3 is CASSPPGLGGNEQFF. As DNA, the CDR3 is TGTGCCAGCTCACCTCCGGGACTTGGGGGCAATGAGCAGTTCTTC.

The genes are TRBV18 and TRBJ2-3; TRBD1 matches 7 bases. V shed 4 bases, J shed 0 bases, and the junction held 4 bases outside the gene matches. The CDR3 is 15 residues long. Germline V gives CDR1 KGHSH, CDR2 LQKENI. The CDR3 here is CASSLRQGSTDTQYF. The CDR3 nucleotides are TGTGCCAGCTCACTACGACAGGGTAGCACAGATACGCAGTATTTT.